The present entry profiles one T cell receptor (beta chain) with its context. Its antigen remains unknown. These data belong to a study of cytomegalovirus exposure and HLA in healthy donors. The study, taken as a whole, reports: The classifier was said to identify cytomegalovirus status with high specificity and sensitivity. An analysis that was carried out later associated about 17,000 TCR beta sequences with HLA alleles at 0.05 false discovery rate.

This CDR3 comprises 13 residues. The ends were cut back, 4 bases at V and 4 bases at J, with 10 bases in the middle. CDR1 MNHNS and CDR2 SASEGT come from the germline V gene. It was with 60 Vbeta and 13 Jbeta primers that the PCR ran. The protocol was immunoSEQ multiplex PCR, while the TCRdb copy is restricted to in-frame clones and leaves out a portion. In the table there are under 200,000 clones, 80% to 85% of which are singletons. This sequence joins TRBV6-1 and TRBJ1-2; tentatively, D is TRBD1 (5 bases). The sample comprised PBMCs. The source is a girl aged 2-10 years in good health and CMV-seropositive. CDR3 amino acids: CASSVDSVYGYTF. In DNA form, the CDR3 reads TGTGCCAGCAGTGTCGACAGCGTCTATGGCTACACCTTC.